This T cell receptor beta chain was observed in a study of cytomegalovirus exposure and HLA in healthy donors. Remarks on this clone: The antigen remains unidentified.

Points from the study as a whole: Cytomegalovirus-associated TCR beta chains were listed, numbering 164. Across all donors, roughly uniform sequencing depth was an assumption of the presence/absence analyses. Among TCR beta chains of equal frequency, HLA-associated ones were more clonally expanded in a later analysis.

PCR involved 60 Vbeta and 13 Jbeta primers. Measured with immunoSEQ multiplex PCR; TCRdb has only the in-frame clones, and not every one. Among over 100,000 clones listed, approximately 78% were seen once. This sequence was found in a woman aged 25-40 years in good health and CMV-seropositive. Sequencing was done on a sample of PBMCs.

The CDR3 DNA reads as TGTGCCTGGAGTAATGGGGGGACAGGCTACGAGCAGTACTTC. It is translated as CAWSNGGTGYEQYF. The chain combines TRBV30 with TRBJ2-7, with 8 bases aligning to TRBD1. The CDR3 consists of 14 residues. The germline V gene has CDR1 GTSNPN and CDR2 SVGIG (reference sequence). Germline trimming cut 2 bases from V and 3 bases from J; bases unmatched to any gene: 6.